This entry lists 15 T cell receptor beta chains sequenced from one sample in a study of OX40 agonist ivuxolimab in advanced cancers. Method: immunoSEQ multiplex PCR; TCRdb's copy keeps in-frame clones and lacks some. The sample has 50,000 to 75,000 clones, 92% seen once; the top ten hold about 0.59%. Source: CD4+ or CD8+ T cells sorted from blood, taken in a trial of the OX40 agonist ivuxolimab. All receptors derive from an adult with an advanced solid tumor such as melanoma, head and neck, liver or kidney cancer.

This clone was seen just once. The chain joins TRBV2 to TRBJ1-5; tentative D call: TRBD1 (5 bases). Trimming shortened V by 4 bases and J by 6 bases, and 19 bases separated the two germline ends. Germline V CDR1 and CDR2: SNHLY, FYNNEI. The CDR3 contains 16 residues. The CDR3, as DNA: TGTGCCAGCAGTGTGGGAAACGGGGGAGCGGGTCAGCCCCAGCATTTT. Translated, it gives CASSVGNGGAGQPQHF.

J is TRBJ1-2 and V is TRBV6-5, with no clear D. CDR1 and CDR2 (germline): MNHEY, SVGAGI. Trimming left V 8 bases short and J 3 bases short, with 4 bases between. There are 10 residues in the CDR3. CDR3 DNA: TGTGCCAGCCAGCACTATGGCTACACCTTC. Amino acids: CASQHYGYTF.

The chain combines TRBV18 with TRBJ1-1; no reliable D call. Trimming left V 0 bases short and J 10 bases short, with 9 bases between. This CDR3 has 12 amino acids. CDR1 is KGHSH and CDR2 is LQKENI in the germline V gene. The DNA of the CDR3 is TGTGCCAGCTCACCACCGAGTAATTTAGCTTTCTTT. Protein sequence: CASSPPSNLAFF.

The chain recombines TRBV10-3 with TRBJ1-2; 9 nucleotides align to TRBD1. The trim removed 6 bases at V and 7 bases at J, leaving 3 bases unmatched. Germline V gene lookup returns CDR1 ENHRY and CDR2 SYGVKD. The CDR3 runs to 12 residues. The CDR3: CAIRGQGSGYTF. CDR3 sequence (DNA): TGTGCCATCAGAGGACAGGGGTCTGGCTACACCTTC.

This sequence joins TRBV7-6 and TRBJ2-1; 8 bases match TRBD2. Looked up from germline, CDR1 is SGHVS and CDR2 is FNYEAQ. V trimming: 3 bases; J trimming: 2 bases; junction bases outside the gene matches: 6. This CDR3 has 16 residues. CDR3 sequence reads: CASSFLAGSTYNEQFF. Written as DNA, the CDR3 is TGTGCCAGCAGCTTTTTAGCGGGATCGACCTACAATGAGCAGTTCTTC.

This chain joins TRBV25-1 and TRBJ2-5; tentative D call: TRBD1 (8 bases). Germline loops: CDR1 MGHDK, CDR2 SYGVNS. V lost 4 bases and J 5 bases, leaving 11 bases between the germline ends. The CDR3 length is 13 residues. The CDR3 DNA reads as TGTGCCAGCAGTGTACAGGGGGGGGAGACCCAGTACTTC. It specifies CASSVQGGETQYF.

The gene calls are TRBV27 and TRBJ2-7; no clear D. Germline CDR1 and CDR2: MNHEY and SMNVEV (reference sequence). V shed 7 bases and J shed 5 bases, with 24 bases lying between them. This CDR3 contains 16 residues. CDR3: CASNKAGSFKRNEQYF. The CDR3 DNA reads TGTGCCAGCAACAAAGCCGGCAGCTTTAAACGAAACGAGCAGTACTTC.

Remarks on this clone: One junction end does not reproduce the germline sequence, and a read error may be involved. The V and J genes are TRBV18 and TRBJ1-4; D might be TRBD1 (6 bases). Per the germline V gene, CDR1 is KGHSH and CDR2 is LQKENI. CDR3 length: 14 residues. CDR3 sequence reads: CASSPQGGSEKLFF. In DNA form, the CDR3 reads TGTGCCAGCTCTCCACAAGGGGGGAGTGAAAAACTGTTTTTT.

The J gene is TRBJ2-2, the V gene TRBV27; D remains ambiguous. V lost 5 bases to trimming and J lost 7 bases, with 11 bases between them. This CDR3 has 13 amino acids. Germline CDR1 reads MNHEY; CDR2 reads SMNVEV (reference sequence). The CDR3 here is CASSKASGGELFF. In DNA form, the CDR3 reads TGTGCCAGCAGTAAAGCCTCGGGCGGGGAGCTGTTTTTT.

The chain is built from TRBV14 and TRBJ2-5; D is possibly TRBD2 (5 bases). Germline loops: CDR1 SGHDN, CDR2 FVKESK. There are 14 residues in the CDR3. Trimming removed 2 bases from V and 4 bases from J, with 11 bases in between. CDR3 amino acids: CASSQPGVRETQYF. The DNA of the CDR3 is TGTGCCAGCAGCCAACCCGGGGTCAGAGAGACCCAGTACTTC.

The rearrangement uses TRBV14 and TRBJ2-7, with D possibly being TRBD1 or TRBD2 (7 bases each). This CDR3 has 13 residues. The V gene lost 4 bases and the J gene lost 9 bases, with 16 bases spanning the gap. From germline, CDR1 is SGHDN and CDR2 FVKESK. CDR3 sequence (DNA): TGTGCCAGCAGCCCCTTCTCAGGGGGGGTGCAGTACTTC. Translation gives CASSPFSGGVQYF. The full variable domain, rest sourced from reference TRBV14 and TRBJ2-7, is EAGVTQFPSHSVIEKGQTVTLRCDPISGHDNLYWYRRVMGKEIKFLLHFVKESKQDESGMPNNRFLAERTGGTYSTLKVQPAELEDSGVYFCASSPFSGGVQYFGPGTRLTVT.

The V and J genes are TRBV7-6 and TRBJ2-2, with no clear D. V lost 1 base and J lost 4, with 4 bases in between. The CDR3 length is 13 residues. Germline CDR1 SGHVS, CDR2 FNYEAQ. CDR3 residues: CASSLVPTGELFF. As DNA, the CDR3 is TGTGCCAGCAGCTTAGTGCCCACCGGGGAGCTGTTTTTT. The full variable domain, completed using reference TRBV7-6 and TRBJ2-2, is GAGVSQSPRYKVTKRGQDVALRCDPISGHVSLYWYRQALGQGPEFLTYFNYEAQQDKSGLPNDRFSAERPEGSISTLTIQRTEQRDSAMYRCASSLVPTGELFFGEGSRLTVL.

On this clone: The junction departs from germline at one end; a sequencing error may be responsible. The J gene is TRBJ1-4, the V gene TRBV4-2; no clear D. CDR1 and CDR2 from the germline V gene are LGHNA and YNFKEQ. The CDR3 spans 13 residues. CDR3 residues: CASSLDGVGLGRF. CDR3 DNA: TGTGCCAGCAGCTTGGATGGGGTAGGGCTGGGGAGGTTT.

This clone was counted once. The rearrangement joins TRBV13 to TRBJ2-1; 12 nucleotides agree with TRBD2. Germline V gives CDR1 PRHDT, CDR2 FYEKMQ (reference sequence). This CDR3 region has 16 residues. The J segment lost 10 bases and the V segment lost 5 bases, leaving 12 bases of the junction unmatched. The CDR3 DNA sequence: TGTGCCAGCAGCACCCGCTGGACTAGCGGGGCGCAGGAGCAGTTCTTC. Protein sequence: CASSTRWTSGAQEQFF.

The chain couples TRBV2 to TRBJ2-1, with TRBD2 identical over 10 bases. V lost 4 bases, J lost 8 bases, and 8 bases stayed unmatched. The CDR3 is made up of 15 amino acids. From germline, CDR1 is SNHLY and CDR2 FYNNEI. The CDR3 sequence is CASSVLAGVRDEQFF. CDR3 DNA: TGTGCCAGCAGTGTGCTAGCGGGAGTGAGAGATGAGCAGTTCTTC.